This T cell receptor beta chain was recovered during a study of shared clonotypes between healthy human individuals. J was trimmed by 5 bases and V by 8 bases; bases with no gene match: 17. Per the germline V gene, CDR1 is SEHNR and CDR2 is FQNEAQ (reference sequence). CDR3 size: 17 residues. Positive CCR7 selection of CD45RO-negative cells yielded the naive CD8 cells, and terminally differentiated effector memory CD45RA+ cells were excluded. Donation came from healthy HIV-negative adults that had no recent acute infections or vaccinations. Findings and caveats of the study: Rarefaction demonstrated incomplete sorted-subset sequencing despite large depth. The authors expected sequencing depth to affect clonotype sharing among donors.

Each PCR replicate from the sorted subsets contained roughly 210 ng DNA, which is about 30,000 T cell genomes. The assay was immunoSEQ multiplex PCR, and TCRdb's table has in-frame clones only and misses some. The table includes more than 2 million clones, around 95% detected once. A remark on this clone: Its cognate antigen is unknown.

The chain uses TRBV7-9 and TRBJ2-2; 7 nucleotides line up with TRBD2. Sequenced sample: naive CD8+ T cells from PBMCs. This receptor was taken from a man aged 18 to 35 in good health. Some clones in this sample may be carry-over from other donors' samples. The CDR3 protein is CASPGETSARGTGELFF. In nucleotides, the CDR3 is TGTGCCAGCCCGGGGGAAACTAGCGCCCGAGGAACCGGGGAGCTGTTTTTT.